This T cell receptor beta chain was sequenced in a study of beta chain features in type 1 diabetes. Overall study: The patients were much like the healthy donors in age, gender and cell yields.

Study-wide results and caveats: Moderate but significant shortening of TCRB CDR3s was recorded in all four CD4+ subsets from Type 1 diabetes patients.

As every portion of the isolated RNA was reverse transcribed, the sequencing read expressed TCRB transcripts. Sequencing used immunoSEQ multiplex PCR; TCRdb keeps in-frame clones, though not all of them. This sample has about 640,000 clones; 9.5% to 15% occur once, and the top ten carry more than 0.09%. This clone came up a few times. Antigen specificity is unknown. Germline V gives CDR1 LNHDA, CDR2 SQIVND (reference sequence). The length of the CDR3 is 13 residues. V lost 8 bases and J 0 bases, leaving 9 bases between the germline ends. The clonotype comes from a man aged 30-40 years with type 1 diabetes. The gene calls are TRBV19 and TRBJ2-3; maybe TRBD2 (5 bases). Sequenced sample: naive CD4+ T cells from blood. CDR3 DNA sequence: TGTGCCAGTCGGGGTATCAGCACAGATACGCAGTATTTT. This codes for CASRGISTDTQYF.